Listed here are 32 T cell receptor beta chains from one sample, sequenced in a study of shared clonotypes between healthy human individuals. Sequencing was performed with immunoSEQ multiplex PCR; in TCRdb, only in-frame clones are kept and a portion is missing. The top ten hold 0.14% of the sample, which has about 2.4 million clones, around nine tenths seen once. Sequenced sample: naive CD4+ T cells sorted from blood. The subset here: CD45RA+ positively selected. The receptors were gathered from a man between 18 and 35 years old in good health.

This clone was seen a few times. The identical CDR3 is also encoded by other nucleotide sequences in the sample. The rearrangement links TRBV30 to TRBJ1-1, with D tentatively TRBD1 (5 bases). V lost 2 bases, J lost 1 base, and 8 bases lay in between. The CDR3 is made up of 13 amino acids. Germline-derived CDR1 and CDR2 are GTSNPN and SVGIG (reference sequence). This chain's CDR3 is CAWSKGTNTEAFF. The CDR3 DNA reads TGTGCCTGGAGTAAGGGGACGAACACTGAAGCTTTCTTT.

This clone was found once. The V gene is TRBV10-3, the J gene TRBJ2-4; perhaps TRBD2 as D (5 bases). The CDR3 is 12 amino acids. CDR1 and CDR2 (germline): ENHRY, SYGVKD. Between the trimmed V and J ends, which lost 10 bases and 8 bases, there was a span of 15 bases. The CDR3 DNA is TGTGCCAGTAGCCCAAACGGGGACATTCAGTACTTC. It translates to CASSPNGDIQYF.

The CDR3 DNA is TGTGCCAGCAGAACGACAGCCTTTCCCTACGAGCAGTACTTC. Protein sequence: CASRTTAFPYEQYF. V usage is TRBV7-2 and J usage is TRBJ2-7; possibly TRBD1 for D (5 bases). Trimming took 6 bases from V and 2 from J, leaving 14 bases between them. Per the germline V gene, CDR1 is SGHTA and CDR2 is FQGNSA. The CDR3 has 14 residues.

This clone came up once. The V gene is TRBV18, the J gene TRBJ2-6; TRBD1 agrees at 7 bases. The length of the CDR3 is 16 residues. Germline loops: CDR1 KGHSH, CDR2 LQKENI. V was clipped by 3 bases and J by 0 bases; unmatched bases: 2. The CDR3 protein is CASSPTGDSGANVLTF. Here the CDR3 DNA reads TGTGCCAGCTCACCTACAGGGGACTCTGGGGCCAACGTCCTGACTTTC. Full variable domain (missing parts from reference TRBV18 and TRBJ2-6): NAGVMQNPRHLVRRRGQEARLRCSPMKGHSHVYWYRQLPEEGLKFMVYLQKENIIDESGMPKERFSAEFPKEGPSILRIQQVVRGDSAAYFCASSPTGDSGANVLTFGAGSRLTVL.

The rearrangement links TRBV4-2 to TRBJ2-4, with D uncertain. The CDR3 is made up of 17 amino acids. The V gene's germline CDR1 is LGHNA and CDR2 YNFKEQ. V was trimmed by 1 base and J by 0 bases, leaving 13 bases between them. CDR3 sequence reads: CASSQVPGALAKNIQYF. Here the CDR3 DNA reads TGTGCCAGCAGCCAAGTCCCAGGCGCACTAGCCAAAAACATTCAGTACTTC.

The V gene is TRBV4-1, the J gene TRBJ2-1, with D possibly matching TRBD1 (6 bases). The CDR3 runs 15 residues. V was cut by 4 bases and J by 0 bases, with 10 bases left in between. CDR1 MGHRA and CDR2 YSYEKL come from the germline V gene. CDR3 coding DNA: TGCGCCAGCAGCCCAGGGGATCGCTCCTACAATGAGCAGTTCTTC. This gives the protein CASSPGDRSYNEQFF.

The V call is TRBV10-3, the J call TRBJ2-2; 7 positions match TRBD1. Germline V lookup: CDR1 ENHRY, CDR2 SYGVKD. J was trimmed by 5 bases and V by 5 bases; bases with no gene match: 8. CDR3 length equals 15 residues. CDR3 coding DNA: TGTGCCATCAGTCGAGCGAGGGGGCTAACCGGGGAGCTGTTTTTT. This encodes CAISRARGLTGELFF.

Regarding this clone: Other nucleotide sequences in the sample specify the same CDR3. The CDR3 sequence is CASSVGGYSYEQYF. DNA for the CDR3: TGTGCCAGCAGCGTAGGGGGCTACTCCTACGAGCAGTACTTC. The V call is TRBV9, the J call TRBJ2-7, with D tentatively TRBD1 (5 bases). This CDR3 comprises 14 residues. The germline CDR1 and CDR2 sequences are SGDLS and YYNGEE. Trimming took off 0 bases at V and 0 bases at J, with 7 bases between the two ends.

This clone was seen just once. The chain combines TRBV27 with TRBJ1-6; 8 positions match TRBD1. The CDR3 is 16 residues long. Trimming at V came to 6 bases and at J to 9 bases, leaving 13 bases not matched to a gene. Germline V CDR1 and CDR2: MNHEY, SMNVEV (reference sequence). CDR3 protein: CASRGHRGSIFSPLHF. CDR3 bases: TGTGCCAGCAGGGGACACAGGGGGTCAATTTTTTCACCCCTCCACTTT.

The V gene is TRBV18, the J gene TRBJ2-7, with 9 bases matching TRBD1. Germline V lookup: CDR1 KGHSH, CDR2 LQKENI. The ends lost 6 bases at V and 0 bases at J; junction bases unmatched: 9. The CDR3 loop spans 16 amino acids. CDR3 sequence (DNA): TGTGCCAGCTCCTACATGGGACAGGGCCCCTCCTACGAGCAGTACTTC. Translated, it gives CASSYMGQGPSYEQYF.

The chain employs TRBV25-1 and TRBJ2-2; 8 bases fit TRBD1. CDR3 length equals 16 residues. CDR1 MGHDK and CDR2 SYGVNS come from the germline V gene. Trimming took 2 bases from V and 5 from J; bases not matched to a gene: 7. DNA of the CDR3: TGTGCCAGCAGTGAACCGTTCAGGGGGCCGACCGGGGAGCTGTTTTTT. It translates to CASSEPFRGPTGELFF.

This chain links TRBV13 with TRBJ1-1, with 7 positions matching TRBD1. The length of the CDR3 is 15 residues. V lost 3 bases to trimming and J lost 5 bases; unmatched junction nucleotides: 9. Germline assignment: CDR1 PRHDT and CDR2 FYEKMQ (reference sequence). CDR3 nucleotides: TGTGCCAGCAGCTTTCCCACAGGGGTGGTGACTGAAGCTTTCTTT. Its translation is CASSFPTGVVTEAFF.

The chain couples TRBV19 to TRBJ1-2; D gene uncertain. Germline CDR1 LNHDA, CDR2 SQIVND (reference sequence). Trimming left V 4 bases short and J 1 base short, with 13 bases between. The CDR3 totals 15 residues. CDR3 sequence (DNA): TGTGCCAGTAGTAGTTCAGGAAGCTTTAACTATGGCTACACCTTC. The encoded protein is CASSSSGSFNYGYTF.

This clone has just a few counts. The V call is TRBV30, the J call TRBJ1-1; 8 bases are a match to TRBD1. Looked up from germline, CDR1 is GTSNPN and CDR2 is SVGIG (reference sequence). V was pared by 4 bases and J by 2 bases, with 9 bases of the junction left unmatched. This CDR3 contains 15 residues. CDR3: CAWIPLPGGNTEAFF. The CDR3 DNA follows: TGTGCCTGGATCCCCCTGCCAGGGGGCAACACTGAAGCTTTCTTT.

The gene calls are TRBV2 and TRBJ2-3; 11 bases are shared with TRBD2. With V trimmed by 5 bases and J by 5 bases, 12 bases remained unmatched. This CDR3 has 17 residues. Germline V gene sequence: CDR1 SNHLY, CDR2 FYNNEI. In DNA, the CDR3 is TGTGCCAGCAGTTATTCCAAACTAGCGGGAGAAGGAGATACGCAGTATTTT. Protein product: CASSYSKLAGEGDTQYF.

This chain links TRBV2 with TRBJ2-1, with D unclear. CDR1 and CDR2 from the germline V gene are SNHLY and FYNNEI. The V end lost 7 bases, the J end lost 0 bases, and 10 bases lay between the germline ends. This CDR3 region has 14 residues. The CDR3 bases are TGTGCCAGCACAGTGGCTCTCTCCTACAATGAGCAGTTCTTC. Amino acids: CASTVALSYNEQFF.

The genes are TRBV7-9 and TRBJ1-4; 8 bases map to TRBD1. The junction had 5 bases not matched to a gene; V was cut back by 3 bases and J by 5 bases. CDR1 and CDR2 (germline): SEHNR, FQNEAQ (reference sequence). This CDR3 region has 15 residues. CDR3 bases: TGTGCCAGCAGCTTCCCGGGACAGGCCAATGAAAAACTGTTTTTT. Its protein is CASSFPGQANEKLFF.

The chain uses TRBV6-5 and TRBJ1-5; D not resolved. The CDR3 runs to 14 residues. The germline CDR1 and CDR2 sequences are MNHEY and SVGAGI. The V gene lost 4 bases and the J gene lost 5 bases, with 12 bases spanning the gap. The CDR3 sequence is CASSLEQFYQPQHF. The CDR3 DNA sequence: TGTGCCAGCAGTTTAGAACAGTTTTATCAGCCCCAGCATTTT.

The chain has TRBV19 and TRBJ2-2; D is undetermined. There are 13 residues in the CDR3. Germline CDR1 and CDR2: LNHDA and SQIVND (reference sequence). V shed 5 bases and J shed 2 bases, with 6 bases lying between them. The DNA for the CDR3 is TGTGCCAGTAGTCCTCAAAACACCGGGGAGCTGTTTTTT. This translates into CASSPQNTGELFF.

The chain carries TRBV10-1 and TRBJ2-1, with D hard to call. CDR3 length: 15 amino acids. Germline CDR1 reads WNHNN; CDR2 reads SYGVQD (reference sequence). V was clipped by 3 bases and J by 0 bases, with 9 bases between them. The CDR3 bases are TGCGCCAGCAGTGAAGCCAGGAGCTCCTACAATGAGCAGTTCTTC. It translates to CASSEARSSYNEQFF.

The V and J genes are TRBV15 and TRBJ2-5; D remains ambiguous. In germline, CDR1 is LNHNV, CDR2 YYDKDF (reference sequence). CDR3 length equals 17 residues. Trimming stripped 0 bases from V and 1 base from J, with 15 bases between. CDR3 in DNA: TGTGCCACCAGCAGAGACCTTGGGCAGGTCCGCCAAGAGACCCAGTACTTC. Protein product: CATSRDLGQVRQETQYF.

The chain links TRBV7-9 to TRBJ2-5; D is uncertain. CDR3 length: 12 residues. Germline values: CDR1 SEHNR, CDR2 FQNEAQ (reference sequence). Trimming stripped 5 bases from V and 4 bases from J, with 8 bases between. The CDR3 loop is CASSGEVETQYF. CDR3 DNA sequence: TGTGCCAGCAGCGGGGAAGTAGAGACCCAGTACTTC.

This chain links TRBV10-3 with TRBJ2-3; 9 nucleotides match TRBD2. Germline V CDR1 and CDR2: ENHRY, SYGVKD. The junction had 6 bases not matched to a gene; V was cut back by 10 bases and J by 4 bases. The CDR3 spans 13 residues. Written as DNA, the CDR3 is TGTGCCAACAAAGCGGGAGGCTCAGATACGCAGTATTTT. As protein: CANKAGGSDTQYF.

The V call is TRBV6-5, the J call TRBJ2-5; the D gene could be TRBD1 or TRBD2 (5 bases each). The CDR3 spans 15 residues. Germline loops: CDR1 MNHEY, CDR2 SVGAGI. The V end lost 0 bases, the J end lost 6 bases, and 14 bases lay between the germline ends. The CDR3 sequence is CASSYSSLGEQTQYF. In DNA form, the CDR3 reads TGTGCCAGCAGTTACTCGAGTCTGGGGGAACAGACCCAGTACTTC.

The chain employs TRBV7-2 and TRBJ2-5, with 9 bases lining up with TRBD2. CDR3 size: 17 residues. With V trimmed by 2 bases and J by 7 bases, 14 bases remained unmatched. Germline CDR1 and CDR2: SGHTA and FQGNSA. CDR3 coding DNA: TGTGCCAGCAGCTTATCCCGGGGACTAGCAGGGTTTGGGACCCAGTACTTC. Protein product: CASSLSRGLAGFGTQYF.

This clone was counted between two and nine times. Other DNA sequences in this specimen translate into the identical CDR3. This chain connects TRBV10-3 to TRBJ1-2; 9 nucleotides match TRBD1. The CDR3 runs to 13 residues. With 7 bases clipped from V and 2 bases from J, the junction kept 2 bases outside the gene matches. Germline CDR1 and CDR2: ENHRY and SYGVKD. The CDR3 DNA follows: TGTGCCATCACCGGGACAGGGAACTATGGCTACACCTTC. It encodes CAITGTGNYGYTF.

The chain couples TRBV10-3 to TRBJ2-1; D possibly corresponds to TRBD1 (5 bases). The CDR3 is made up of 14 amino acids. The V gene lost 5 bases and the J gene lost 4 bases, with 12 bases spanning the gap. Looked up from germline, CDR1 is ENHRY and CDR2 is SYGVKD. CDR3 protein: CAISSQDSYNEQFF. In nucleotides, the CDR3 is TGTGCCATCAGTTCCCAAGACAGTTACAATGAGCAGTTCTTC.

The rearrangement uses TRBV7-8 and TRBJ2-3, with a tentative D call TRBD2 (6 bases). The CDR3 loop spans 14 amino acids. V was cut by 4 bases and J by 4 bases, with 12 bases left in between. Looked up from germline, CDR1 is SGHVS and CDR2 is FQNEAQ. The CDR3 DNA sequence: TGTGCCAGCAGCTGGTCTAGCGCGTCAGATACGCAGTATTTT. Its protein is CASSWSSASDTQYF.

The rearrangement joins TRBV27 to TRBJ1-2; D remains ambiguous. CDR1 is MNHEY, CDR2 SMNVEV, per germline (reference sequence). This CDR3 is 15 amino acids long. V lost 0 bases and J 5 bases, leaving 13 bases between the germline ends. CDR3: CASSLSLRAGYGYTF. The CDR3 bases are TGTGCCAGCAGTTTATCCCTCCGGGCGGGGTATGGCTACACCTTC.

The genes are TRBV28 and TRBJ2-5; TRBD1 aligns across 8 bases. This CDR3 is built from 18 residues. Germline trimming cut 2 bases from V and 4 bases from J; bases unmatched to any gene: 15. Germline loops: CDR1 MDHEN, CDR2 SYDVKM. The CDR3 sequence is CASSLPKRTGQRGETQYF. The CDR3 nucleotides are TGTGCCAGCAGTTTACCAAAAAGGACAGGGCAACGAGGAGAGACCCAGTACTTC.

CDR3 loop: CASSRGQIAKNIQYF. The CDR3 nucleotides read TGTGCCAGCAGCCGGGGACAGATAGCCAAAAACATTCAGTACTTC. The gene calls are TRBV14 and TRBJ2-4; 7 nucleotides match TRBD1. V lost 4 bases, J lost 0 bases, and 3 bases stayed unmatched. The germline gives CDR1 SGHDN, CDR2 FVKESK. CDR3 size: 15 residues.

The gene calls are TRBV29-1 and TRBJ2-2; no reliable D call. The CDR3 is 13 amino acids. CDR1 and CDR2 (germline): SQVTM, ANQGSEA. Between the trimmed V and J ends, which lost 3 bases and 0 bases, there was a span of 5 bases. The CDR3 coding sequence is TGCAGCGTTGATAGCTCGAACACCGGGGAGCTGTTTTTT. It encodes CSVDSSNTGELFF.